A single sample is the source of the 31 T cell receptor beta chains below, sequenced in a study of blood T cell repertoires in COVID-19. The protocol was immunoSEQ multiplex PCR, while the TCRdb copy is restricted to in-frame clones and leaves out a portion. The sample contains some 30,000 clones, around 87% of which appear only once. Material: peripheral blood. The receptors originated from a human donor in a cohort sampled during active COVID-19. The donor label of this sample is uncertain.

This clone was detected once. CDR3 loop: CSASLAGGPEQYF. Written as DNA, the CDR3 is TGCAGTGCTAGTCTAGCGGGAGGGCCTGAGCAGTACTTC. The gene calls are TRBV20-1 and TRBJ2-7, with TRBD2 matching 12 bases. Germline CDR1 and CDR2: DFQATT and SNEGSKA (reference sequence). The CDR3 runs to 13 residues. With V trimmed by 3 bases and J by 7 bases, 4 bases remained unmatched.

V usage is TRBV4-2 and J usage is TRBJ2-1; 12 bases match TRBD2. Germline loops: CDR1 LGHNA, CDR2 YNFKEQ. Trimming at V came to 4 bases and at J to 8 bases, leaving 6 bases not matched to a gene. CDR3 length: 15 residues. The CDR3 sequence: CASSRLAGVRYEQFF. The CDR3 nucleotides are TGTGCCAGCAGCCGACTAGCGGGAGTGAGGTATGAGCAGTTCTTC.

This chain uses TRBV27 with TRBJ2-3; 8 bases align to TRBD1. There are 12 residues in the CDR3. The V gene's germline CDR1 is MNHEY and CDR2 SMNVEV (reference sequence). V trimming: 8 bases; J trimming: 6 bases; junction bases outside the gene matches: 4. The CDR3 DNA reads as TGTGCCAGCTCTCAGGGGGCGGATACGCAGTATTTT. This gives the protein CASSQGADTQYF.

V is TRBV11-2 and J is TRBJ2-1; no reliable D call. Germline values: CDR1 SGHAT, CDR2 FQNNGV. Trimming shortened V by 5 bases and J by 0 bases, and 11 bases separated the two germline ends. This CDR3 has 15 amino acids. In DNA, the CDR3 is TGTGCCAGCAGCAAAACAAGGAGCTCCTACAATGAGCAGTTCTTC. It encodes CASSKTRSSYNEQFF.

The rearrangement uses TRBV11-2 and TRBJ2-7; unclear D gene. Trimming took 5 bases from V and 0 from J, leaving 8 bases between them. CDR3 length equals 13 residues. Germline values: CDR1 SGHAT, CDR2 FQNNGV. The CDR3 nucleotides read TGTGCCAGCAGCCCGACAAGCTCCTACGAGCAGTACTTC. Encoded protein: CASSPTSSYEQYF.

The CDR3 region has the DNA TGTGCCAGCAGCATCCAGGGGGCGGATCAGCCCCAGCATTTT. Its protein is CASSIQGADQPQHF. This chain uses TRBV5-5 with TRBJ1-5, with 8 bases lining up with TRBD1. This CDR3 has 14 residues. Germline V gives CDR1 SGHKS, CDR2 YYEKEE (reference sequence). V lost 4 bases, J lost 5 bases, and 5 bases stayed unmatched.

The chain couples TRBV7-7 to TRBJ2-5; 11 nucleotides align to TRBD2. Germline lookup yields CDR1 SSHAT and CDR2 FNYEAQ (reference sequence). The length of the CDR3 is 15 residues. Germline trimming cut 5 bases from V and 4 bases from J; bases unmatched to any gene: 6. The CDR3 spells CASSRTSGSLETQYF. CDR3 nucleotide sequence: TGTGCCAGCAGCCGTACTAGCGGGAGTTTAGAGACCCAGTACTTC. Looking up the rest from reference TRBV7-7 and TRBJ2-5 gives the full variable domain: GAGVSQSPRYKVTKRGQDVTLRCDPISSHATLYWYQQALGQGPEFLTYFNYEAQPDKSGLPSDRFSAERPEGSISTLTIQRTEQRDSAMYRCASSRTSGSLETQYFGPGTRLLVL.

In DNA form, the CDR3 reads TGCGCCAGCAGCGCACTCCTCAGCGGGAGGGCCGGCGGGGAGCTGTTTTTT. It yields the protein CASSALLSGRAGGELFF. The chain is built from TRBV5-1 and TRBJ2-2, with 10 positions matching TRBD2. The CDR3 spans 17 residues. With V trimmed by 4 bases and J by 7 bases, 13 bases remained unmatched. Germline assignment: CDR1 SGHRS and CDR2 YFSETQ.

The gene calls are TRBV5-4 and TRBJ2-1, with D maybe TRBD2 (6 bases). The CDR3 length is 15 residues. CDR1 SGHNT and CDR2 YYREEE come from the germline V gene (reference sequence). Trimming pared 0 bases from V and 2 bases from J, leaving 9 bases between. The CDR3 here is CASSLGERAYNEQFF. The CDR3 nucleotides are TGTGCCAGCAGCTTGGGAGAGCGGGCCTACAATGAGCAGTTCTTC.

The V and J genes are TRBV7-3 and TRBJ2-2, with 11 bases identical to TRBD2. Germline trimming cut 5 bases from V and 2 bases from J; bases unmatched to any gene: 13. Germline V gene sequence: CDR1 SGHTA, CDR2 FQGTGA. The CDR3 sequence is 19 residues long. In DNA, the CDR3 is TGTGCCAGCAGCCGACTCTCGCTGGGACTAGCGGCTAACACCGGGGAGCTGTTTTTT. This gives the protein CASSRLSLGLAANTGELFF.

This clone was detected only once. The CDR3 nucleotides are TGTGCCAGCAGTCTCCTAGCGGGAGGGCCGCTCGAGCAGTACTTC. Translated, it gives CASSLLAGGPLEQYF. The chain employs TRBV28 and TRBJ2-7; 12 bases line up with TRBD2. V shed 5 bases, J shed 6 bases, and the junction held 8 bases outside the gene matches. From germline, CDR1 is MDHEN and CDR2 SYDVKM. The CDR3 runs 15 residues.

The chain is built from TRBV3-1 (or the pseudogene TRBV3-2) and TRBJ1-1; 9 nucleotides line up with TRBD1. The CDR3 totals 13 residues. In germline, CDR1 is LGHDT, CDR2 YNNKEL (reference sequence). With V trimmed by 4 bases and J by 7 bases, 4 bases remained unmatched. Here the CDR3 reads CASSLQGASEAFF. CDR3 nucleotide sequence: TGTGCCAGCAGCCTACAGGGGGCGAGTGAAGCTTTCTTT.

The gene calls are TRBV28 and TRBJ2-1; D is uncertain. CDR3 length equals 14 residues. V was trimmed by 5 bases and J by 2 bases, leaving 10 bases between them. Germline values: CDR1 MDHEN, CDR2 SYDVKM. This CDR3 is CASSLTRAYNEQFF. The CDR3 DNA reads as TGTGCCAGCAGTCTAACTCGCGCCTACAATGAGCAGTTCTTC.

The chain links TRBV6-1 to TRBJ1-4, with TRBD1 matching 7 bases. V gave up 4 bases and J gave up 8 bases; unmatched junction bases: 13. Germline V gene lookup returns CDR1 MNHNS and CDR2 SASEGT. This CDR3 is built from 16 residues. Here the CDR3 reads CASSVRDDRVKEKLFF. The DNA of the CDR3 is TGTGCCAGCAGTGTTCGAGATGACAGGGTGAAGGAAAAACTGTTTTTT.

The chain joins TRBV6-1 to TRBJ2-5; 16 nucleotides agree with TRBD2. Germline CDR1 and CDR2: MNHNS and SASEGT. V dropped 3 bases and J dropped 2; count of bases not matched to a gene: 0. The CDR3 is 16 amino acids. The CDR3 coding sequence is TGTGCCAGCAGTGAGGGACTAGCGGGAGGGCAAGAGACCCAGTACTTC. Its translation: CASSEGLAGGQETQYF.

The chain employs TRBV28 and TRBJ1-4; possible D gene TRBD1, 5 bases. Germline CDR1 is MDHEN and CDR2 is SYDVKM. Trimming pared 3 bases from V and 11 bases from J, leaving 13 bases between. CDR3 size: 13 residues. The CDR3 nucleotides are TGTGCCAGCAGTTTTGGCCAGGGAGGGAAACTGTTTTTT. Residues: CASSFGQGGKLFF.

The CDR3 DNA is TGTGCCAGCAGCTCCCGGGGACAGGGGCCCCCCGAGACCCAGTACTTC. Translation gives CASSSRGQGPPETQYF. The gene calls are TRBV11-2 and TRBJ2-5; 10 nucleotides agree with TRBD1. There are 16 residues in the CDR3. Germline loops: CDR1 SGHAT, CDR2 FQNNGV. J was trimmed by 5 bases and V by 4 bases; bases with no gene match: 10.

The J gene is TRBJ2-3, the V gene TRBV6-5; TRBD2 matches at 15 bases. The V segment lost 5 bases and the J segment 5 bases; nucleotides outside the gene matches: 2. This CDR3 region has 15 residues. The V gene's germline CDR1 is MNHEY and CDR2 SVGAGI. The CDR3 loop is CASSRTSGRVDTQYF. CDR3 coding DNA: TGTGCCAGCAGTCGGACTAGCGGGAGGGTAGATACGCAGTATTTT.

A single count supports this clone. The rearrangement links TRBV2 to TRBJ1-1, with 9 bases lining up with TRBD1. The V segment lost 8 bases and the J segment 2 bases; nucleotides outside the gene matches: 6. There are 14 residues in the CDR3. Germline V gives CDR1 SNHLY, CDR2 FYNNEI. In DNA form, the CDR3 reads TGTGCCAGCGGGCAACAGGGGGCCAACACTGAAGCTTTCTTT. Its translation is CASGQQGANTEAFF.

The CDR3 DNA follows: TGTGCCAGCAGGCCTACTAGCGGGAGAGGGACCGGGGAGCTGTTTTTT. Encoded protein: CASRPTSGRGTGELFF. The chain employs TRBV28 and TRBJ2-2, with 11 bases that match TRBD2. This CDR3 is built from 16 residues. From germline, CDR1 is MDHEN and CDR2 SYDVKM. Unmatched junction bases numbered 8, after V lost 6 bases and J lost 5 bases.

This chain links TRBV15 with TRBJ2-5, with D unclear. Germline values: CDR1 LNHNV, CDR2 YYDKDF (reference sequence). The CDR3 is 16 residues long. V shed 0 bases and J shed 7 bases, with 18 bases lying between them. CDR3 sequence reads: CATSRDLGALGGTQYF. In DNA, the CDR3 is TGTGCCACCAGCAGAGATTTAGGAGCGCTCGGCGGGACCCAGTACTTC.

The rearrangement uses TRBV5-1 and TRBJ2-3; TRBD2 matches 9 bases. This CDR3 is built from 15 residues. Germline CDR1 reads SGHRS; CDR2 reads YFSETQ. The J segment lost 3 bases and the V segment lost 4 bases, leaving 6 bases of the junction unmatched. CDR3 sequence (DNA): TGCGCCAGCAGCAATAGCGGGAGTCGTACAGATACGCAGTATTTT. Translation: CASSNSGSRTDTQYF.

The rearrangement uses TRBV7-8 and TRBJ1-4; tentative D call: TRBD1 (5 bases). The CDR3 is 17 residues long. CDR1 and CDR2 (germline): SGHVS, FQNEAQ. V shed 2 bases and J shed 0 bases, with 13 bases lying between them. The CDR3 DNA follows: TGTGCCAGCAGCTTATGGCAGGGTGGGGCAACTAATGAAAAACTGTTTTTT. Protein product: CASSLWQGGATNEKLFF.

The chain combines TRBV10-3 with TRBJ2-1; 13 nucleotides match TRBD2. The ends lost 7 bases at V and 7 bases at J; junction bases unmatched: 13. The germline V gene encodes CDR1 ENHRY and CDR2 SYGVKD. The CDR3 spans 17 residues. The CDR3 protein is CAITDGTSGNLINEQFF. The CDR3 DNA reads TGTGCCATCACCGACGGGACTAGCGGGAACCTAATTAATGAGCAGTTCTTC.

This chain links TRBV5-1 with TRBJ1-2; D perhaps matches TRBD1 (5 bases). Germline CDR1 and CDR2: SGHRS and YFSETQ. The CDR3 loop spans 14 amino acids. The V and J ends lost 0 bases and 7 bases respectively, with 13 bases between them. The CDR3 is CASSLAVGQSGYTF. The CDR3 DNA reads as TGCGCCAGCAGCTTGGCCGTGGGGCAAAGTGGCTACACCTTC.

This rearrangement joins TRBV15 to TRBJ2-1; a weak D match, TRBD2 (6 bases). The CDR3 contains 14 residues. CDR1 LNHNV and CDR2 YYDKDF come from the germline V gene (reference sequence). The germline V and J ends were trimmed by 1 base and 9 bases, with 13 bases remaining between them. The CDR3 nucleotides read TGTGCCACCAGCAGAGCCGGGAGTTTAATTGAGCAGTTCTTC. Translated: CATSRAGSLIEQFF.

The chain combines TRBV3-1 (or the pseudogene TRBV3-2) with TRBJ2-5; 7 bases match TRBD2. The junction had 7 bases not matched to a gene; V was cut back by 4 bases and J by 5 bases. The germline gives CDR1 LGHDT, CDR2 YNNKEL (reference sequence). The CDR3 has 14 amino acids. CDR3 DNA: TGTGCCAGCAGCCCTGGGGGGGGAGCGGAGACCCAGTACTTC. It encodes CASSPGGGAETQYF.

The rearrangement links TRBV11-3 to TRBJ1-4; D is perhaps TRBD1 (6 bases). The CDR3 spans 15 residues. The V end lost 3 bases, the J end lost 0 bases, and 8 bases lay between the germline ends. Looked up from germline, CDR1 is SGHNT and CDR2 is YENEEA. DNA for the CDR3: TGTGCCAGCAGCTTCGGACAGTCAACTAATGAAAAACTGTTTTTT. Amino acid sequence: CASSFGQSTNEKLFF. Complete variable domain (other parts from reference TRBV11-3 and TRBJ1-4): EAGVVQSPRYKIIEKKQPVAFWCNPISGHNTLYWYLQNLGQGPELLIRYENEEAVDDSQLPKDRFSAERLKGVDSTLKIQPAELGDSAVYLCASSFGQSTNEKLFFGSGTQLSVL.

The V call is TRBV19, the J call TRBJ1-5; D remains ambiguous. Germline CDR1 and CDR2: LNHDA and SQIVND (reference sequence). CDR3 length: 15 residues. Trimming pared 1 base from V and 3 bases from J, leaving 10 bases between. The CDR3 bases are TGTGCCAGTAGTATAGCCCCGCGAAACAATCAGCCCCAGCATTTT. Translated: CASSIAPRNNQPQHF.

The CDR3 nucleotides read TGTGCCAGCTCAAAACGCAGCCAGCTACTAGCGGGCGGGTCGAACGAGCAGTACTTC. Translating it yields CASSKRSQLLAGGSNEQYF. The chain recombines TRBV18 with TRBJ2-7; 9 nucleotides line up with TRBD2. CDR3 length: 19 amino acids. V trimming: 5 bases; J trimming: 5 bases; junction bases outside the gene matches: 22. Germline CDR1 reads KGHSH; CDR2 reads LQKENI.

This clone has only one observation. The V and J genes are TRBV5-1 and TRBJ2-3; D may be TRBD2 (5 bases). CDR3 length: 14 residues. The ends were cut back, 2 bases at V and 5 bases at J, with 12 bases in the middle. The V gene's germline CDR1 is SGHRS and CDR2 YFSETQ. CDR3 nucleotide sequence: TGCGCCAGCAGCTTCGTTTCAGGAGGAGATACGCAGTATTTT. Translating it yields CASSFVSGGDTQYF.